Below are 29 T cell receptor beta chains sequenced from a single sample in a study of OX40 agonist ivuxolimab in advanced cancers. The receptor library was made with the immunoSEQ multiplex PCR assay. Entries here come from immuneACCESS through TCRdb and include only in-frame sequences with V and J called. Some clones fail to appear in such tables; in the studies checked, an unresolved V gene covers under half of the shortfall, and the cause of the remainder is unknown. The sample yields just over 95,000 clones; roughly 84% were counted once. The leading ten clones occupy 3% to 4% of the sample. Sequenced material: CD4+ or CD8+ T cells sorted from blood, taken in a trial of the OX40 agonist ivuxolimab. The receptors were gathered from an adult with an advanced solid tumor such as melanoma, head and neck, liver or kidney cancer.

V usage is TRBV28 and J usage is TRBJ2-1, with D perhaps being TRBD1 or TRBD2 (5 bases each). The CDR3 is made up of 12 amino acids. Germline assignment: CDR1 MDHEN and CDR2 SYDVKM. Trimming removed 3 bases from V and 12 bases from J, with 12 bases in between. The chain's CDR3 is CASSFPGPWQFF. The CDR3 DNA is TGTGCCAGCAGTTTCCCGGGACCCTGGCAGTTCTTC. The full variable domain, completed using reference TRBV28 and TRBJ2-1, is DVKVTQSSRYLVKRTGEKVFLECVQDMDHENMFWYRQDPGLGLRLIYFSYDVKMKEKGDIPEGYSVSREKKERFSLILESASTNQTSMYLCASSFPGPWQFFGPGTRLTVL.

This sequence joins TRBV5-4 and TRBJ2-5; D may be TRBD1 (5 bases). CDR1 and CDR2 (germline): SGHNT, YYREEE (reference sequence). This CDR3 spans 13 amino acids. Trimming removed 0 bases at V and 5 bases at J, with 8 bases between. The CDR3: CASSLDRWETQYF. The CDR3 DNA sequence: TGTGCCAGCAGCTTGGACAGGTGGGAGACCCAGTACTTC.

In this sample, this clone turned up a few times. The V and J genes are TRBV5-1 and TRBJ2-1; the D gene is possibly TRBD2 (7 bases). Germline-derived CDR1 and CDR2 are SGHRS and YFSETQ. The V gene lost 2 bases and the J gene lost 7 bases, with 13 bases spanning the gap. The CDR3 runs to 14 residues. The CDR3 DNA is TGCGCCAGCAGCTTAATCGGGGGGCAAAATGAGCAGTTCTTC. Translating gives CASSLIGGQNEQFF.

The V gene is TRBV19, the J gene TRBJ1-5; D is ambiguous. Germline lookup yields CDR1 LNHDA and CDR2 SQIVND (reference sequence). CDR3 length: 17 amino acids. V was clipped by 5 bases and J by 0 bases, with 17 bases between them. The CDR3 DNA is TGTGCCAGTAGTCTAAGTTGGGCAGGCTATAGCAATCAGCCCCAGCATTTT. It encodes CASSLSWAGYSNQPQHF.

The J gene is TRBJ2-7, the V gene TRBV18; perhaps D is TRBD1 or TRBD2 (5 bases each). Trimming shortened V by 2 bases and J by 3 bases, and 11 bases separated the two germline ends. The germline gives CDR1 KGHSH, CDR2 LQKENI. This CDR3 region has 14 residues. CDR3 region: CASSPGGLGYEQYF. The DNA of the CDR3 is TGTGCCAGCTCACCAGGGGGTCTGGGCTACGAGCAGTACTTC.

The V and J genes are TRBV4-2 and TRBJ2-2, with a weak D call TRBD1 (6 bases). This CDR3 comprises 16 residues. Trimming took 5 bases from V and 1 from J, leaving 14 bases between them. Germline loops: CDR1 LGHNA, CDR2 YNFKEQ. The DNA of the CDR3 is TGTGCCAGCAGCTTGGCCGGCAGGGGGAACACCGGGGAGCTGTTTTTT. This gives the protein CASSLAGRGNTGELFF.

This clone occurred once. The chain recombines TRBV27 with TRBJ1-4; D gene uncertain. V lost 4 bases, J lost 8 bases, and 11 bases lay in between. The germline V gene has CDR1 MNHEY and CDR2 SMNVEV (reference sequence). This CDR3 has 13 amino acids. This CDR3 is CASSSVSGEKLFF. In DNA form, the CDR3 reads TGTGCCAGCAGTTCCGTCTCGGGAGAAAAACTGTTTTTT.

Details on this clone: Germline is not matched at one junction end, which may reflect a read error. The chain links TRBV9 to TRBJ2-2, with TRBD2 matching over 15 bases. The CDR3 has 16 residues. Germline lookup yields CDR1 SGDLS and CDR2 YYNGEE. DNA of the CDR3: TGTGCCAGCAGCGTAGGGACTAGCGGGAGGGCCGGGGAGCTGCTTTTT. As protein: CASSVGTSGRAGELLF.

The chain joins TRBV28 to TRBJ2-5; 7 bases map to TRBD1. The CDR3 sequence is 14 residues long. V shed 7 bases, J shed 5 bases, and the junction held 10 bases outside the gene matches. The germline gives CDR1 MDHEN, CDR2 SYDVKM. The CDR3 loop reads CASTDRDPRETQYF. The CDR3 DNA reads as TGTGCCAGCACCGACAGGGATCCTAGGGAGACCCAGTACTTC.

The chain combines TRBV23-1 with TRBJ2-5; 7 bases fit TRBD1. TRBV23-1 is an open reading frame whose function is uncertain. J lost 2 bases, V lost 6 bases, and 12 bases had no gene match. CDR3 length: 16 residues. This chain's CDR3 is CASRITEGAGQETQYF. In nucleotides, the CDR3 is TGCGCCAGCAGGATCACAGAGGGGGCGGGTCAAGAGACCCAGTACTTC.

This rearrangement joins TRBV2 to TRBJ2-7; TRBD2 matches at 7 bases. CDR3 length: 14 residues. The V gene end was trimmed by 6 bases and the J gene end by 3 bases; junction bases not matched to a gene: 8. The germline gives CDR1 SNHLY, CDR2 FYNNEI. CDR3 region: CASRESSGYYEQYF. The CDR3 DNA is TGTGCCAGCAGGGAGTCTAGCGGATACTACGAGCAGTACTTC.

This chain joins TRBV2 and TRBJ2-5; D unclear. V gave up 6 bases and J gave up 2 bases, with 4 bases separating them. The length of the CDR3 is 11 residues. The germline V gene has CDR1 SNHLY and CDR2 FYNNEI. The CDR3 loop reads CASREQETQYF. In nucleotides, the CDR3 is TGTGCCAGCAGAGAACAAGAGACCCAGTACTTC.

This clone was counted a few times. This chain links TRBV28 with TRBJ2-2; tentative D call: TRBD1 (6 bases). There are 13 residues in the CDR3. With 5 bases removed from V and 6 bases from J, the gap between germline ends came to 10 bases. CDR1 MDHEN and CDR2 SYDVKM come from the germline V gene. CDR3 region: CASSPRGSGELFF. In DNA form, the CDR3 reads TGTGCCAGCAGTCCCAGGGGATCCGGGGAGCTGTTTTTT.

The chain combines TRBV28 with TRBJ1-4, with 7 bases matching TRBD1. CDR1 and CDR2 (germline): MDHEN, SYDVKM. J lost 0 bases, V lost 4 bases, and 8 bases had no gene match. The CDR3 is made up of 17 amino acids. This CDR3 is CASSSPGQIATNEKLFF. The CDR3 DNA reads TGTGCCAGCAGTTCCCCGGGACAGATTGCAACTAATGAAAAACTGTTTTTT.

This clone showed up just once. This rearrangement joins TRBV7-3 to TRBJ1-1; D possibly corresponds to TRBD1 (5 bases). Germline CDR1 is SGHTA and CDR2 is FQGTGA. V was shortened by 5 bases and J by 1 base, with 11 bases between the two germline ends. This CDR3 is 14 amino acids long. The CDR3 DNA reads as TGTGCCAGCAGCATTACAGGAACGAACACTGAAGCTTTCTTT. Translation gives CASSITGTNTEAFF.

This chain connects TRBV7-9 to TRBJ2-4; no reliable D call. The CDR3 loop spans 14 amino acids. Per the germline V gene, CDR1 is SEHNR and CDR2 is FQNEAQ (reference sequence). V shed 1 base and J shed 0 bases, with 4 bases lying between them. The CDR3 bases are TGTGCCAGCAGCTTAGGTGAAGCCAAAAACATTCAGTACTTC. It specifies CASSLGEAKNIQYF.

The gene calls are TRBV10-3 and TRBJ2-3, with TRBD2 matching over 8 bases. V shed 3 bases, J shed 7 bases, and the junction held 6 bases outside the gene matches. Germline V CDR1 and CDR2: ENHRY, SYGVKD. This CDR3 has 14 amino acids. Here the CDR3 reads CAISDGAGGNTQYF. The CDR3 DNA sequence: TGTGCCATCAGTGATGGGGCGGGAGGAAATACGCAGTATTTT.

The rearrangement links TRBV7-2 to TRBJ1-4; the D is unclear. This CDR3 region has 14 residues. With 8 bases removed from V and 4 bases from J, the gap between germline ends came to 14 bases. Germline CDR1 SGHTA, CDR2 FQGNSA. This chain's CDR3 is CASRSDRFNEKLFF. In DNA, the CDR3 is TGTGCCAGCCGCTCGGACCGATTTAATGAAAAACTGTTTTTT.

CDR3 region: CASSPSGWGDTQYF. As DNA, the CDR3 is TGTGCCAGCAGCCCTAGCGGGTGGGGAGATACGCAGTATTTT. This rearrangement joins TRBV7-9 to TRBJ2-3, with 8 bases fitting TRBD2. The CDR3 has 14 residues. With 5 bases clipped from V and 5 bases from J, the junction kept 6 bases outside the gene matches. Germline V gene sequence: CDR1 SEHNR, CDR2 FQNEAQ (reference sequence).

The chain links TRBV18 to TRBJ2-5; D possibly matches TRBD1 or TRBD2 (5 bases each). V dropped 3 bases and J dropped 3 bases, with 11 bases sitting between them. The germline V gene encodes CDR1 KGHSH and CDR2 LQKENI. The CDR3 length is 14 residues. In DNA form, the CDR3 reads TGTGCCAGCTCACCCTGGGACCGGGAAGAGACCCAGTACTTC. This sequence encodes CASSPWDREETQYF.

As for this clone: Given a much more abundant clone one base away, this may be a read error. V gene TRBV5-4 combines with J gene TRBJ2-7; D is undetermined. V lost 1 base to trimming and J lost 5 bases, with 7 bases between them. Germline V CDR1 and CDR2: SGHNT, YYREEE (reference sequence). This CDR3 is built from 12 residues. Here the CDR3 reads CASSLPEDEQYF. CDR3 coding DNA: TGTGCCAGCAGCTTGCCCGAGGACGAGCAGTACTTC. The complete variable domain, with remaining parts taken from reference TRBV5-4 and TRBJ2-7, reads ETGVTQSPTHLIKTRGQQVTLRCSSQSGHNTVSWYQQALGQGPQFIFQYYREEENGRGNFPPRFSGLQFPNYSSELNVNALELDDSALYLCASSLPEDEQYFGPGTRLTVT.

CDR3 nucleotides: TGTGCCAGCCGACAGCATAGCAATCAGCCCCAGCATTTT. Its protein is CASRQHSNQPQHF. This chain connects TRBV2 to TRBJ1-5, with D tentatively TRBD1 (5 bases). The CDR3 covers 13 residues. The V and J ends lost 8 bases and 0 bases respectively, with 8 bases between them. The germline V gene encodes CDR1 SNHLY and CDR2 FYNNEI.

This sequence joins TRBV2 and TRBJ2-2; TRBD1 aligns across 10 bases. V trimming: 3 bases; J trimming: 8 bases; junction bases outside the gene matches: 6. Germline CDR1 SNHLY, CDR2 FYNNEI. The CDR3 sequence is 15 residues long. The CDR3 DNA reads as TGTGCCAGCAGTGAGAGAAGGACAGGGGGAGGGGAGCTGTTTTTT. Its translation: CASSERRTGGGELFF.

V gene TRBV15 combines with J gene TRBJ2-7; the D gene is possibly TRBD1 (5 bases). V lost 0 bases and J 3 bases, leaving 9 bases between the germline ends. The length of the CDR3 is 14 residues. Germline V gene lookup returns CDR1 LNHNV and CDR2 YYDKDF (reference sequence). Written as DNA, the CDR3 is TGTGCCACCAGCAGAGACACAGGAAACTACGAGCAGTACTTC. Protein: CATSRDTGNYEQYF. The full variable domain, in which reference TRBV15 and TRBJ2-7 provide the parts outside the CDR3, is DAMVIQNPRYQVTQFGKPVTLSCSQTLNHNVMYWYQQKSSQAPKLLFHYYDKDFNNEADTPDNFQSRRPNTSFCFLDIRSPGLGDTAMYLCATSRDTGNYEQYFGPGTRLTVT.

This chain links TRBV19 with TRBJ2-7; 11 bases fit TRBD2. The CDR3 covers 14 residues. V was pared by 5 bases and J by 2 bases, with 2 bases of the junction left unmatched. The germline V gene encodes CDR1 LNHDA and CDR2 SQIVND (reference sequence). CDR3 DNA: TGTGCCAGTAGTGTACTAGCGGGAGCCTACGAGCAGTACTTC. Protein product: CASSVLAGAYEQYF. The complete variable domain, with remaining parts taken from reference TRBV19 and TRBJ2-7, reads DGGITQSPKYLFRKEGQNVTLSCEQNLNHDAMYWYRQDPGQGLRLIYYSQIVNDFQKGDIAEGYSVSREKKESFPLTVTSAQKNPTAFYLCASSVLAGAYEQYFGPGTRLTVT.

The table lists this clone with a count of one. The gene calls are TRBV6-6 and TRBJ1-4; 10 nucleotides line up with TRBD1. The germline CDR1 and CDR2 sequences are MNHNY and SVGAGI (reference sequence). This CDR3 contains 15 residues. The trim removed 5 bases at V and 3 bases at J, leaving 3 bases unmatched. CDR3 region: CASSRTGGANEKLFF. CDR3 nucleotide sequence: TGTGCCAGCAGTCGGACAGGGGGGGCTAATGAAAAACTGTTTTTT.

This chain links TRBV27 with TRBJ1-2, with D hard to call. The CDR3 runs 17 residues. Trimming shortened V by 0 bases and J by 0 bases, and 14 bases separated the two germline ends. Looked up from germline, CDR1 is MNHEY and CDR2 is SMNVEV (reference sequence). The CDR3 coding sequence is TGTGCCAGCAGTTTATCGCGCAGCTCGTTAGCTAACTATGGCTACACCTTC. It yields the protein CASSLSRSSLANYGYTF.

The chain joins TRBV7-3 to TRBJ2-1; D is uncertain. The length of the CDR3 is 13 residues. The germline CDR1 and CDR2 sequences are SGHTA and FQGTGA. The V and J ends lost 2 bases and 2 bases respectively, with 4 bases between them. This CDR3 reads CASSLRPYNEQFF. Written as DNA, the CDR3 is TGTGCCAGCAGCTTACGACCCTACAATGAGCAGTTCTTC. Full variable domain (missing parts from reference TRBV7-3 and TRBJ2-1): GAGVSQTPSNKVTEKGKYVELRCDPISGHTALYWYRQSLGQGPEFLIYFQGTGAADDSGLPNDRFFAVRPEGSVSTLKIQRTERGDSAVYLCASSLRPYNEQFFGPGTRLTVL.

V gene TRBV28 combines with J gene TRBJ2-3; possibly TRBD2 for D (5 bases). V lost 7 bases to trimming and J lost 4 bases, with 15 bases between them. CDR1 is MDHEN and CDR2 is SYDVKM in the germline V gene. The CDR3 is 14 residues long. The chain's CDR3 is CASTRSVKSDTQYF. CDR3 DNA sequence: TGTGCCAGCACCCGTAGCGTCAAGTCAGATACGCAGTATTTT.